This entry lists 13 T cell receptor beta chains sequenced from one sample in a study of CD8+ T cells in alopecia areata. cDNA prepared by RNA extraction and subsequent reverse transcription served as the template for sequencing. TCRdb keeps only in-frame clones here, not all; method: immunoSEQ multiplex PCR. This sample comprises roughly 260,000 clones, none seen once only. A sort of pooled cutaneous lymph node cells used CD4, CD8alpha, NKG2D, NKG2ACE and other stains. The sample comprised CD4+ T cells sorted from a lymph node. These receptors originate from a C3H/HeJ mouse with alopecia areata. The MHC haplotype of this mouse line is H2-k.

The sample holds a few counts of this clone. The gene names given are mouse names. With the read ending 4 residues before the CDR3 end, the germline J gene is used to fill in that end. The J gene is TRBJ2-4, the V gene TRBV13-2; TRBD2 matches 8 bases. The CDR3 is made up of 15 amino acids. The germline V gene encodes CDR1 NNHNN and CDR2 SYGAGS (reference sequence). V was pared by 3 bases and J by 0 bases, with 3 bases of the junction left unmatched. The CDR3 bases that were read are TGTGCCAGCGGTGTCGGACTGGGTAGTCAAAAC. Translation: CASGVGLGSQN. Given in full, the CDR3 is CASGVGLGSQNTLYF.

This clone was counted only a few times. Mouse gene names apply. The read terminates 3 residues before the CDR3 end, so the remaining end is supplied by the germline J gene. The gene calls are TRBV19 and TRBJ1-6, with 9 nucleotides matching TRBD1. TRBJ1-6 belongs to the ORF category, with a function that is uncertain. V was clipped by 0 bases and J by 8 bases; unmatched bases: 6. Germline CDR1 FNHDT, CDR2 SITEND (reference sequence). This CDR3 spans 16 amino acids. CDR3 in amino acids: CASSIGTGAPDSPLYF. The DNA read from the CDR3 is TGTGCCAGCAGTATAGGGACAGGGGCTCCGGATTCGCCC.

This clone was recorded a few times. Genes here carry mouse names. The observed sequence ends 4 residues before the CDR3 terminus, with the missing tail filled in from the germline J gene. V is TRBV13-1 and J is TRBJ2-4, with TRBD1 as a possible D gene (5 bases). CDR3 size: 14 residues. The V gene's germline CDR1 is NSHNY and CDR2 SYGAGN. V was cut by 4 bases and J by 0 bases, with 9 bases left in between. The sequenced part of the CDR3 DNA is TGTGCCAGCAGTACGAGGGGTAGTCAAAAC. It encodes CASSTRGSQN. The entire CDR3 protein reads CASSTRGSQNTLYF.

In its sample, this clone was seen a few times. It may be a read error: a sequence one base away is much more abundant. Gene names and germline match the mouse. The read falls 3 residues short of the CDR3 end, and the missing part is taken from the germline J gene. This sample also contains other DNA sequences that code for the same CDR3. J is TRBJ1-6 and V is TRBV13-3, with TRBD1 matching 8 bases. TRBJ1-6 is an ORF, and what it does is uncertain. This CDR3 region has 14 residues. V gave up 3 bases and J gave up 5 bases; unmatched junction bases: 1. Looked up from germline, CDR1 is NNHDY and CDR2 is SYVADS. Incomplete CDR3 DNA: TGTGCCAGCAGTGTGACAGGGGATAATTCGCCC. Protein sequence: CASSVTGDNSP. The CDR3 in its entirety is CASSVTGDNSPLYF.

Comments on this clone: The germline and genes are mouse ones. The CDR3 end lies 4 residues beyond the end of the read and is filled in from the germline J gene. Within the sample, other DNA sequences also encode this same CDR3. V and J are TRBV1 and TRBJ2-5; TRBD2 matches at 10 bases. Trimming removed 3 bases from V and 0 bases from J; junction bases left unmatched: 3. In germline, CDR1 is NSQYPW, CDR2 LRSPGD (reference sequence). CDR3 length equals 16 residues. The CDR3 DNA, read in part, is TGCACCTGCAGTGCTGGACTGGGGGTTAACCAAGAC. This codes for CTCSAGLGVNQD. The entire CDR3 protein is CTCSAGLGVNQDTQYF.

On this clone: The gene names here belong to mouse. Coverage ceases 4 residues before the CDR3 finishes, and the germline J gene fills in the end. The rearrangement links TRBV14 to TRBJ1-2, with 11 bases identical to TRBD1. This CDR3 spans 15 amino acids. V lost 4 bases to trimming and J lost 0 bases; unmatched junction nucleotides: 2. CDR1 and CDR2 from the germline V gene are SGHDT and FRDEAV. The sequenced CDR3 bases are TGTGCCAGCAGTCGGACAGGGGGCGCAAACTCC. It specifies CASSRTGGANS. The full CDR3 protein reads CASSRTGGANSDYTF.

This clone showed up just a few times. Gene and germline names: mouse. The read ends 4 residues early relative to the CDR3; the germline J gene fills the gap. The chain recombines TRBV13-1 with TRBJ2-4, with 7 bases fitting TRBD1. This CDR3 is 16 amino acids long. J was trimmed by 0 bases and V by 4 bases; bases with no gene match: 8. The germline gives CDR1 NSHNY, CDR2 SYGAGN. Partial CDR3 DNA: TGTGCCAGCAGTCGAGGGACAGCCACTAGTCAAAAC. This encodes CASSRGTATSQN. The whole CDR3 protein is CASSRGTATSQNTLYF.

With respect to this clone: Mouse gene names apply. The CDR3 end falls 4 residues outside the read, so it is completed with the germline J gene. The chain joins TRBV19 to TRBJ2-4; 9 nucleotides agree with TRBD2. The CDR3 has 15 residues. V was clipped by 5 bases and J by 0 bases; unmatched bases: 4. Germline V gives CDR1 FNHDT, CDR2 SITEND (reference sequence). The CDR3 protein is CASSRTGASQNTLYF. The sequenced part of the CDR3 DNA is TGTGCCAGCAGCCGGACTGGGGCTAGTCAAAAC.

This clone came up a few times. Germline and genes: mouse. The read ends 4 residues early relative to the CDR3; the germline J gene fills the gap. The rearrangement joins TRBV17 to TRBJ1-1; maybe TRBD1 (6 bases). Between the trimmed V and J ends, which lost 3 bases and 3 bases, there was a span of 11 bases. The germline V gene encodes CDR1 MNHDT and CDR2 YYDKIL. This CDR3 is 14 amino acids long. The sequenced part of the CDR3 DNA is TGTGCTAGCAGTAGGGACAGTGGGGACACA. It specifies CASSRDSGDT. The whole CDR3 protein is CASSRDSGDTEVFF.

Comments on this clone: Mouse names are used for the genes. The DNA ends 4 residues before the CDR3 does, and the rest of the CDR3 is filled in from the germline J gene. The chain combines TRBV14 with TRBJ2-1, with a weak D call TRBD2 (6 bases). This CDR3 has 12 amino acids. V was cut by 6 bases and J by 3 bases, with 7 bases left in between. CDR1 is SGHDT, CDR2 FRDEAV, per germline. The CDR3 reads CASTGGYAEQFF. The sequenced part of the CDR3 DNA is TGTGCCAGCACGGGGGGCTATGCT.

In this sample, this clone turned up many times. The gene symbols are mouse symbols. The DNA ends 4 residues before the CDR3 does, and the rest of the CDR3 is filled in from the germline J gene. V usage is TRBV17 and J usage is TRBJ2-7; D is undetermined. Germline assignment: CDR1 MNHDT and CDR2 YYDKIL. This CDR3 has 14 residues. V lost 0 bases and J 0 bases, leaving 6 bases between the germline ends. CDR3 bases read: TGTGCTAGCAGTAGAGAGACATTCTCCTAT. Protein: CASSRETFSY. The CDR3 in full is CASSRETFSYEQYF.

This clone has a handful of counts. These gene names are mouse names. The read ends 4 residues shy of where the CDR3 ends; the end is completed using the germline J gene. This chain connects TRBV5 to TRBJ2-2; 8 positions match TRBD2. CDR1 is LGHNA and CDR2 is YNLKQL in the germline V gene (reference sequence). The ends lost 3 bases at V and 0 bases at J; junction bases unmatched: 3. The CDR3 covers 16 residues. The part of the CDR3 DNA that was read is TGTGCCAGCAGCCAGAACTGGGGGTCAAACACCGGG. It codes for CASSQNWGSNTG. The whole CDR3 protein reads CASSQNWGSNTGQLYF.

This clone was picked up a small number of times. Gene and germline names: mouse. The read stops 4 residues short of the end of the CDR3; the missing end is completed from the germline J gene. The chain recombines TRBV13-3 with TRBJ2-3; D possibly corresponds to TRBD1 (6 bases). The CDR3 contains 12 residues. Looked up from germline, CDR1 is NNHDY and CDR2 is SYVADS. The CDR3 bases that were read are TGTGCCAGCAGTGAGACAGGAGAA. It yields the protein CASSETGE. The whole CDR3 sequence is CASSETGETLYF.